These 5 T cell receptor beta chains share one sample of origin, sequenced in a study of identical twins. MiXCR, applied by TCRdb to the 5' RACE reads, yields one record per CDR3 protein. This sample carries 400,000 to 500,000 distinct CDR3 sequences, roughly an eighth of them seen once, and the ten largest clones take 0.95% to 1%. The data also belong to a second study, concerning yellow fever vaccine responses in identical twins.

The specimen was CD4+ T cells sorted from blood. These receptors came from a woman aged 18-29 years in good health.

This chain connects TRBV2 to TRBJ1-2; no reliable D call. The V end was cut by 2 bases, the J end by 8 bases, with 9 bases between. The CDR3 loop spans 12 amino acids. The germline V gene encodes CDR1 SNHLY and CDR2 FYNNEI. Here the CDR3 reads CASSENSGGYTF. Here the CDR3 DNA reads TGTGCCAGCAGTGAAAACTCGGGCGGCTACACCTTC.

This clonotype was recorded many times. This sequence joins TRBV5-1 and TRBJ2-2; the match to TRBD2 covers 8 bases. The CDR3 has 15 residues. Per the germline V gene, CDR1 is SGHRS and CDR2 is YFSETQ. The ends lost 3 bases at V and 2 bases at J; junction bases unmatched: 3. CDR3 DNA: TGCGCCAGCAGCTCCGGGACTAGTAACACCGGGGAGCTGTTTTTT. Translating it yields CASSSGTSNTGELFF.

In this sample, this clonotype turned up a few times. The chain joins TRBV13 to TRBJ1-2; no definite D call. The CDR3 has 14 amino acids. V dropped 5 bases and J dropped 4 bases, with 14 bases sitting between them. In germline, CDR1 is PRHDT, CDR2 FYEKMQ (reference sequence). The CDR3 DNA follows: TGTGCCAGCAGCCGCCGGGGAGAGGGCTATGGCTACACCTTC. Amino acids: CASSRRGEGYGYTF.

This clonotype was observed a few times. CDR3 residues: CASALKQGRETQYF. Here the CDR3 DNA reads TGCGCCAGCGCCTTAAAACAGGGCCGAGAGACCCAGTACTTC. The chain joins TRBV5-1 to TRBJ2-5, with D possibly matching TRBD1 (6 bases). V shed 7 bases and J shed 4 bases, with 17 bases lying between them. This CDR3 region has 14 residues. Germline CDR1 and CDR2: SGHRS and YFSETQ.

This clonotype was recorded a few times. The chain couples TRBV10-3 to TRBJ2-7; D gene unclear. Per the germline V gene, CDR1 is ENHRY and CDR2 is SYGVKD. The CDR3 totals 15 residues. V was cut by 0 bases and J by 3 bases, with 12 bases left in between. In DNA, the CDR3 is TGTGCCATCAGTGAGTCGAACACTACGGGCTACGAGCAGTACTTC. Translating it yields CAISESNTTGYEQYF.